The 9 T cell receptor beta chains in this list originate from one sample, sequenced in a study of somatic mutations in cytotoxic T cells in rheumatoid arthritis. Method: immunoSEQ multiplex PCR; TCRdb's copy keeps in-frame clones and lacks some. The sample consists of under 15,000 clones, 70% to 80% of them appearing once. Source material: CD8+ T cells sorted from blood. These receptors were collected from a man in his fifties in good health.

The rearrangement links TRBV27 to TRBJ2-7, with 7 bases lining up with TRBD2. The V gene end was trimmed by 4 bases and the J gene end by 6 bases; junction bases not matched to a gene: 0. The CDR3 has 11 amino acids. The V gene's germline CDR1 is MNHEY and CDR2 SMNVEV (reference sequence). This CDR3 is CASSSGGEQYF. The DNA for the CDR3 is TGTGCCAGCAGTTCGGGAGGCGAGCAGTACTTC.

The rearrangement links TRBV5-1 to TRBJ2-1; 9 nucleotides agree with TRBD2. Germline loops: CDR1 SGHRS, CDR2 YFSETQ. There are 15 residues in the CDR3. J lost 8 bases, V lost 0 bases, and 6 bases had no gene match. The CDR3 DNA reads TGCGCCAGCAGCTTGGCCGGGACTAGCATGCATGAGCAGTTCTTC. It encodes CASSLAGTSMHEQFF.

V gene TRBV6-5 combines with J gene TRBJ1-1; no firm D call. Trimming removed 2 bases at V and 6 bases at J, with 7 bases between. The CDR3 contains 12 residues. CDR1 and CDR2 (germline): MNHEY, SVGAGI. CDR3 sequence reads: CASSYGGSEAFF. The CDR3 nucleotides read TGTGCCAGCAGTTACGGCGGGTCTGAAGCTTTCTTT.

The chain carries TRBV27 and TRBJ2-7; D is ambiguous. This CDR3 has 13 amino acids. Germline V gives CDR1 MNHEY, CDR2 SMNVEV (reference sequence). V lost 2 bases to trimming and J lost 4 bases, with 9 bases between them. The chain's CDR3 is CASSLGPAYEQYF. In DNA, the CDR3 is TGTGCCAGCAGTTTAGGGCCCGCGTACGAGCAGTACTTC.

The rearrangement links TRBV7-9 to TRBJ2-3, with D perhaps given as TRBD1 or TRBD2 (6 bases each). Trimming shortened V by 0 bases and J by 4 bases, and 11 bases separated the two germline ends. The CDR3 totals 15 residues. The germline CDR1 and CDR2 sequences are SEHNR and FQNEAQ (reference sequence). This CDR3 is CASSLAQGGPDTQYF. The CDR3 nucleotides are TGTGCCAGCAGCTTAGCGCAAGGGGGGCCAGATACGCAGTATTTT.

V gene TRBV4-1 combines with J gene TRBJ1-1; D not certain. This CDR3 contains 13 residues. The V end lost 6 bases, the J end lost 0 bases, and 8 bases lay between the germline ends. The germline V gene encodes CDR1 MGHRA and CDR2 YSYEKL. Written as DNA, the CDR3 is TGCGCCAGCAGTCCTAACCTGAACACTGAAGCTTTCTTT. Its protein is CASSPNLNTEAFF.

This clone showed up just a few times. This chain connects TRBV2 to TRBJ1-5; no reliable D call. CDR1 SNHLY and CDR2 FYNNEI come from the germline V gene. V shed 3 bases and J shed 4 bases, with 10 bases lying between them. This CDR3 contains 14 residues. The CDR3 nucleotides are TGTGCCAGCAGTGAGGGTCAGTCTAATCAGCCCCAGCATTTT. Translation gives CASSEGQSNQPQHF.

CDR3 region: CSGDGTSTDTQYF. As DNA, the CDR3 is TGCAGCGGTGACGGAACTAGCACAGATACGCAGTATTTT. V usage is TRBV29-1 and J usage is TRBJ2-3; D is unclear. The CDR3 totals 13 residues. Germline-derived CDR1 and CDR2 are SQVTM and ANQGSEA. V lost 7 bases and J 0 bases, leaving 11 bases between the germline ends.

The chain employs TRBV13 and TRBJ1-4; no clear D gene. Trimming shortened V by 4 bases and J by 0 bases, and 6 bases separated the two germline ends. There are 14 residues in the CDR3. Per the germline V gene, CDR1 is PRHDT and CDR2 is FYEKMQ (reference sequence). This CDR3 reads CASSSSPTNEKLFF. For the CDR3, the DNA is TGTGCCAGCAGCTCCTCGCCAACTAATGAAAAACTGTTTTTT.